A selection of T cell receptor beta chains follows, all from one sample in a study of early stage breast cancer tumors. The table came from immunoSEQ multiplex PCR; TCRdb's copy has only in-frame clones and leaves some out. In the table there are tens of thousands of clones, about 93% of which are singletons. The sample was blood. The receptors here all came from a person between 65 and 80 years old with breast cancer. CDR3s include the opening cysteine and the closing phenylalanine or tryptophan. A D gene is named only where the DNA matches it firmly. The listing skips clone size in some rows; elsewhere it reads once, few, many or a size class.

CDR3 DNA: TGCGCCAGCAGCTCATCGGGGGGAACCCACGAGCAGTACTTC; CDR3 protein: CASSSSGGTHEQYF; V gene: TRBV5-1; clone size: -; D gene: TRBD2; J gene: TRBJ2-7
CDR3 DNA: TGTGCCAGCAGGAATTTAGCGGGAGCGTATGAGCAGTTCTTC; CDR3 protein: CASRNLAGAYEQFF; V gene: TRBV6-6; clone size: -; D gene: TRBD2; J gene: TRBJ2-1
CDR3 DNA: TGTGCCAGCAGCCCTGGACGGGACTCTTACGAGCAGTACTTC; CDR3 protein: CASSPGRDSYEQYF; V gene: TRBV27; clone size: once; D gene: -; J gene: TRBJ2-7
CDR3 DNA: TGTGCCAGCAGGGGCGGTCCAGGGATGACCGGGGAGCTGTTTTTT; CDR3 protein: CASRGGPGMTGELFF; V gene: TRBV5-6; clone size: -; D gene: -; J gene: TRBJ2-2
CDR3 DNA: TGTGCCAGCAGGCCGGTGGGACTAGCAGACGACACCGGGGAGCTGTTTTTT; CDR3 protein: CASRPVGLADDTGELFF; V gene: TRBV2; clone size: -; D gene: TRBD2; J gene: TRBJ2-2
CDR3 DNA: TGTGCCAGCAGCTTCGGACAGCGCACAGATACGCAGTATTTT; CDR3 protein: CASSFGQRTDTQYF; V gene: TRBV11-2; clone size: -; D gene: -; J gene: TRBJ2-3
CDR3 DNA: TGTGCCAGCAGCAGACAGGGGCCGGGCGTCTACGAGCAGTACTTC; CDR3 protein: CASSRQGPGVYEQYF; V gene: TRBV13; clone size: -; D gene: TRBD1; J gene: TRBJ2-7
CDR3 DNA: TGTGCCACCAGCAGAGATCTAGGGGGGGCTTACGGCTACACCTTC; CDR3 protein: CATSRDLGGAYGYTF; V gene: TRBV15; clone size: once; D gene: -; J gene: TRBJ1-2
CDR3 DNA: TGTGCCAGCAGCTGGACTAGCTTCTCGTTGTTTGAGCAGTTCTTC; CDR3 protein: CASSWTSFSLFEQFF; V gene: TRBV7-8; clone size: -; D gene: TRBD2; J gene: TRBJ2-1
CDR3 DNA: TGTGCCAGTAGTACCGACGGAGGTCAGGGCTACACCTTC; CDR3 protein: CASSTDGGQGYTF; V gene: TRBV19; clone size: -; D gene: -; J gene: TRBJ1-2
CDR3 DNA: TGTGCCACCAGCTCAAGAGGTTGGAGCAATCAGCCCCAGCATTTT; CDR3 protein: CATSSRGWSNQPQHF; V gene: TRBV15; clone size: -; D gene: -; J gene: TRBJ1-5
CDR3 DNA: TGCGCCAGCAGCCGGACAGGTTATGGCTACACCTTC; CDR3 protein: CASSRTGYGYTF; V gene: TRBV4-1; clone size: few; D gene: TRBD1; J gene: TRBJ1-2
CDR3 DNA: TGTGCCAGCAGCTTGAAAGGGGGCTCCTATAATTCACCCCTCCACTTT; CDR3 protein: CASSLKGGSYNSPLHF; V gene: TRBV13; clone size: -; D gene: -; J gene: TRBJ1-6
CDR3 DNA: TGTGCCAGCAGTTACCGGGACAGCCTCCCTACCATTGAAGCTTTCTTT; CDR3 protein: CASSYRDSLPTIEAFF; V gene: TRBV6-5; clone size: -; D gene: TRBD1; J gene: TRBJ1-1
CDR3 DNA: TGTGCCAGCAGTTTAGTCCCGGGAGGCAATCAGCCCCAGCATTTT; CDR3 protein: CASSLVPGGNQPQHF; V gene: TRBV28; clone size: -; D gene: -; J gene: TRBJ1-5
CDR3 DNA: TGTGCCAGCAGCTTAGGGAGGGGAGGGAAAAACGAGCAGTACTTC; CDR3 protein: CASSLGRGGKNEQYF; V gene: TRBV7-2; clone size: -; D gene: TRBD2; J gene: TRBJ2-7
CDR3 DNA: TGTGCCAGTAGCCGTCCCGGGACAACTTACGAGCAGTACTTC; CDR3 protein: CASSRPGTTYEQYF; V gene: TRBV19; clone size: -; D gene: -; J gene: TRBJ2-7
CDR3 DNA: TGTGCCAGCAGCTTCGAGGACAGAAACGGTGGAAACACCATATATTTT; CDR3 protein: CASSFEDRNGGNTIYF; V gene: TRBV7-9; clone size: -; D gene: -; J gene: TRBJ1-3
CDR3 DNA: TGTGCCAGCAGCTTAGATGGGGGCTTTGGCGAGCAGTACTTC; CDR3 protein: CASSLDGGFGEQYF; V gene: TRBV11-2; clone size: -; D gene: -; J gene: TRBJ2-7
CDR3 DNA: TGTGCCAGCAGCTTAAACAGGATCAGTTCACCCCTCCACTTT; CDR3 protein: CASSLNRISSPLHF; V gene: TRBV7-6; clone size: once; D gene: -; J gene: TRBJ1-6
CDR3 DNA: TGCAGCGTTGCCCGGGACAGGGGGGCACTTGATGAGCAGTTCTTC; CDR3 protein: CSVARDRGALDEQFF; V gene: TRBV29-1; clone size: -; D gene: TRBD1; J gene: TRBJ2-1
CDR3 DNA: TGTGCCAGCAGCTCCCCGGGACAGGGGGCCTACGAGCAGTACTTC; CDR3 protein: CASSSPGQGAYEQYF; V gene: TRBV7-9; clone size: -; D gene: TRBD1; J gene: TRBJ2-7
CDR3 DNA: TGTGCCAGCTCACCACGAAGCGGGCCAAACTATGGCTACACCTTC; CDR3 protein: CASSPRSGPNYGYTF; V gene: TRBV18; clone size: once; D gene: -; J gene: TRBJ1-2
CDR3 DNA: TGCGCCAGCAGCTTGAGGCGGGGGGGCACAGATACGCAGTATTTT; CDR3 protein: CASSLRRGGTDTQYF; V gene: TRBV5-1; clone size: -; D gene: TRBD2; J gene: TRBJ2-3
CDR3 DNA: TGTGCCAGCAACTGCGGCGACAGGGAGGCATCCGACGAGCAGTACTTC; CDR3 protein: CASNCGDREASDEQYF; V gene: TRBV6-9; clone size: -; D gene: -; J gene: TRBJ2-7
CDR3 DNA: TGTGCCAGCAGTTACTCTCCAGGGGACAGCTATGGCTACACCTTC; CDR3 protein: CASSYSPGDSYGYTF; V gene: TRBV6-5; clone size: -; D gene: TRBD1; J gene: TRBJ1-2
CDR3 DNA: TGTGCCTGGAGTCCTACAGGGGGTCGACTCTCTGGAAACACCATATATTTT; CDR3 protein: CAWSPTGGRLSGNTIYF; V gene: TRBV30; clone size: -; D gene: TRBD1; J gene: TRBJ1-3
CDR3 DNA: TGTGCCAGCAGTTACTCGGCAGGGGTCAGCAATCAGCCCCAGCATTTT; CDR3 protein: CASSYSAGVSNQPQHF; V gene: TRBV6-6; clone size: once; D gene: -; J gene: TRBJ1-5
CDR3 DNA: TGTGCCAGCACCGGGGGTAACAGGGGGCGCAGCTATGGCTACACCTTC; CDR3 protein: CASTGGNRGRSYGYTF; V gene: TRBV28; clone size: -; D gene: TRBD1; J gene: TRBJ1-2
CDR3 DNA: TGTGCCAGCAGCTTCCGCGGACAGGGCGCGAACACCGGGGAGCTGTTTTTT; CDR3 protein: CASSFRGQGANTGELFF; V gene: TRBV11-3; clone size: -; D gene: TRBD1; J gene: TRBJ2-2
CDR3 DNA: TGTGCCAGCACCGGGGGGAACACCGGGGAGCTGTTTTTT; CDR3 protein: CASTGGNTGELFF; V gene: TRBV7-2; clone size: -; D gene: -; J gene: TRBJ2-2
CDR3 DNA: TGTGCCAGCGGACCGGGGACTAGTCGGACAGATACGCAGTATTTT; CDR3 protein: CASGPGTSRTDTQYF; V gene: TRBV6-5; clone size: -; D gene: TRBD2; J gene: TRBJ2-3
CDR3 DNA: TGTGCCAGCTCGGGGGACAGGGGACTCTACAATGAGCAGTTCTTC; CDR3 protein: CASSGDRGLYNEQFF; V gene: TRBV6-1; clone size: -; D gene: TRBD1; J gene: TRBJ2-1
CDR3 DNA: TGTGCCAGCAGTCGTGGGACTAGCGGGAGGGATAGCACAGATACGCAGTATTTT; CDR3 protein: CASSRGTSGRDSTDTQYF; V gene: TRBV27; clone size: -; D gene: TRBD2; J gene: TRBJ2-3
CDR3 DNA: TGTGCCAGCAGCTTAGATGGCGACAGGGGGCTGTACAATGAGCAGTTCTTC; CDR3 protein: CASSLDGDRGLYNEQFF; V gene: TRBV11-2; clone size: once; D gene: TRBD1; J gene: TRBJ2-1
CDR3 DNA: TGTGCCAGCAGCCCAACTAGCGAACAGACCCAGTACTTC; CDR3 protein: CASSPTSEQTQYF; V gene: TRBV11-3; clone size: once; D gene: TRBD2; J gene: TRBJ2-5
CDR3 DNA: TGTGCCTGGAGTACGGGGGTCACTGAAGCTTTCTTT; CDR3 protein: CAWSTGVTEAFF; V gene: TRBV30; clone size: -; D gene: -; J gene: TRBJ1-1
CDR3 DNA: TGTGCCAGCAGTCGGGACAGCGAAGCTTTCTTT; CDR3 protein: CASSRDSEAFF; V gene: TRBV6-5; clone size: -; D gene: TRBD1; J gene: TRBJ1-1
CDR3 DNA: TGTGCCAGCAGCGTATCGGCTGGCAGCGATGGCTACACCTTC; CDR3 protein: CASSVSAGSDGYTF; V gene: TRBV9; clone size: once; D gene: -; J gene: TRBJ1-2
CDR3 DNA: TGTGCCAGCAGTTACTCGAGAGAAGCTAACTATGGCTACACCTTC; CDR3 protein: CASSYSREANYGYTF; V gene: TRBV6-5; clone size: few; D gene: -; J gene: TRBJ1-2
CDR3 DNA: TGTGCCAGCAGCCTAGCGGGGGTAGGGGAGACCCAGTACTTC; CDR3 protein: CASSLAGVGETQYF; V gene: TRBV11-2; clone size: -; D gene: TRBD2; J gene: TRBJ2-5
CDR3 DNA: TGCGCCAGCAGCCCCCTCGGGACAGATACGCAGTATTTT; CDR3 protein: CASSPLGTDTQYF; V gene: TRBV5-1; clone size: few; D gene: -; J gene: TRBJ2-3